These 25 T cell receptor beta chains were all obtained from the same sample, sequenced in a study of blood T cells in healthy people across ages. Next came a second PCR, run for about 7 to 12 cycles, which used a sample-barcoded 5' primer along with a J-beta primer mix. A single record per CDR3 protein comes from TCRdb applying MiXCR to the 5' RACE reads. The sample holds around 990,000 distinct CDR3 sequences, less than 25% seen once. The data also belong to a second study, concerning T cells of mothers and their children.

Sequenced input: blood. All receptors derive from a girl under 10 years old in good health.

This clonotype was counted a single time. The genes are TRBV11-3 and TRBJ2-5; D perhaps matches TRBD2 (5 bases). The CDR3 contains 12 residues. The germline V gene has CDR1 SGHNT and CDR2 YENEEA. The V end lost 1 base, the J end lost 9 bases, and 9 bases lay between the germline ends. CDR3 region: CASSLGLGAQYF. In DNA, the CDR3 is TGTGCCAGCAGCTTAGGACTCGGGGCCCAGTACTTC.

This chain uses TRBV6-2 or TRBV6-3 with TRBJ1-2; D ambiguous. CDR3 length equals 12 residues. V lost 2 bases to trimming and J lost 7 bases, with 8 bases between them. Germline loops: CDR1 MNHEY, CDR2 SVGEGT. CDR3 sequence (DNA): TGTGCCAGCAGTTACCCGCTTTTTGGCTACACCTTC. Its protein product is CASSYPLFGYTF.

The CDR3 sequence: CASGPSGGGLTYNEQFF. The CDR3 bases are TGTGCCAGCGGCCCTTCAGGCGGGGGCCTTACTTACAATGAGCAGTTCTTC. The chain employs TRBV7-9 and TRBJ2-1; D is perhaps TRBD2 (7 bases). Trimming left V 8 bases short and J 4 bases short, with 24 bases between. Germline values: CDR1 SEHNR, CDR2 FQNEAQ (reference sequence). This CDR3 is 17 amino acids long.

This clonotype has only a few counts. The V and J genes are TRBV7-9 and TRBJ2-6; unclear D gene. Trimming left V 5 bases short and J 9 bases short, with 14 bases between. The CDR3 covers 14 residues. Looked up from germline, CDR1 is SEHNR and CDR2 is FQNEAQ (reference sequence). The CDR3 sequence is CASSLSDRYNVLTF. CDR3 coding DNA: TGTGCCAGCAGCCTTTCCGACCGGTACAACGTCCTGACTTTC.

This chain connects TRBV7-3 to TRBJ2-1; TRBD2 is a possible D gene (5 bases). TRBJ2-5 explains the end of the DNA better; the J call may be wrong. The CDR3 length is 14 residues. Germline V lookup: CDR1 SGHTA, CDR2 FQGTGA. Here the CDR3 reads CASSLFAKAGTQYF. The CDR3 coding sequence is TGTGCCAGCAGCTTATTTGCCAAGGCGGGGACCCAGTACTTC.

This clonotype has a handful of counts. The chain combines TRBV7-2 with TRBJ1-4, with TRBD1 matching 8 bases. Trimming took 5 bases from V and 12 from J; bases not matched to a gene: 14. This CDR3 contains 15 residues. From germline, CDR1 is SGHTA and CDR2 FQGNSA. The CDR3 protein is CASSPRAQGGRELFF. The CDR3 DNA is TGTGCCAGCAGCCCCCGGGCACAGGGGGGCCGGGAACTGTTTTTT.

About this clonotype: At one boundary the junction diverges from the germline segment, which might be a read error. The V gene is TRBV20-1, the J gene TRBJ2-7; 10 bases are a match to TRBD2. The CDR3 extends over 16 amino acids. Germline V lookup: CDR1 DFQATT, CDR2 SNEGSKA (reference sequence). The CDR3 nucleotides are TGTAGTGCTAGAGATCCGACTAGCGGGCCCTCCTACGAGCAGTACTTC. Its translation is CSARDPTSGPSYEQYF.

For the CDR3, the DNA is TGCGCCAGCAGCTTGGTCAGGGGATCGATTTACGAGCAGTACTTC. This sequence encodes CASSLVRGSIYEQYF. The chain is built from TRBV5-1 and TRBJ2-7; maybe TRBD1 (6 bases). This CDR3 contains 15 residues. Germline loops: CDR1 SGHRS, CDR2 YFSETQ. Between the trimmed V and J ends, which lost 0 bases and 4 bases, there was a span of 14 bases. The full variable domain, with the rest looked up from reference TRBV5-1 and TRBJ2-7, is KAGVTQTPRYLIKTRGQQVTLSCSPISGHRSVSWYQQTPGQGLQFLFEYFSETQRNKGNFPGRFSGRQFSNSRSEMNVSTLELGDSALYLCASSLVRGSIYEQYFGPGTRLTVT.

J is TRBJ2-5 and V is TRBV10-3; no clear D. The CDR3 is 13 residues long. Germline CDR1 ENHRY, CDR2 SYGVKD. The V end was cut by 6 bases, the J end by 1 base, with 9 bases between. Written as DNA, the CDR3 is TGTGCCATCAGCAGGACGGTCCAAGAGACCCAGTACTTC. This encodes CAISRTVQETQYF.

Concerning this clonotype: At one of its ends the junction is not consistent with the germline gene, which may arise from a read error. CDR3 DNA sequence: TGTACCAGCAGCTCCGCCCTTAGCGGGGGCGACATTCAGTACTTC. It yields the protein CTSSSALSGGDIQYF. The chain employs TRBV11-3 and TRBJ2-4, with 9 nucleotides matching TRBD2. CDR1 and CDR2 (germline): SGHNT, YENEEA. The CDR3 has 15 residues.

The rearrangement joins TRBV20-1 to TRBJ2-7; 7 positions match TRBD2. Germline V CDR1 and CDR2: DFQATT, SNEGSKA (reference sequence). The V gene end was trimmed by 0 bases and the J gene end by 2 bases; junction bases not matched to a gene: 1. The CDR3 consists of 13 residues. DNA for the CDR3: TGCAGTGCTAGAGAAGGACTAGCCTACGAGCAGTACTTC. It translates to CSAREGLAYEQYF.

The rearrangement links TRBV12-5 to TRBJ2-6; D is undetermined. Trimming removed 6 bases from V and 3 bases from J, with 6 bases in between. The CDR3 is made up of 13 amino acids. In germline, CDR1 is LGHNT, CDR2 FRNRAP. CDR3 bases: TGTGCTAGTGGACTATTTGGGGCCAACGTCCTGACTTTC. It specifies CASGLFGANVLTF.

This clonotype occurred a few times. V gene TRBV7-2 combines with J gene TRBJ1-1; D gene uncertain. V was clipped by 2 bases and J by 3 bases, with 13 bases between them. The CDR3 sequence is 15 residues long. CDR1 SGHTA and CDR2 FQGNSA come from the germline V gene. CDR3 nucleotides: TGTGCCAGCAGCTTATATAAGGCCTTGCACACTGAAGCTTTCTTT. This gives the protein CASSLYKALHTEAFF.

V usage is TRBV20-1 and J usage is TRBJ2-1, with D tentatively TRBD1 or TRBD2 (5 bases each). There are 15 residues in the CDR3. Germline CDR1 and CDR2: DFQATT and SNEGSKA (reference sequence). The ends were cut back, 2 bases at V and 0 bases at J, with 11 bases in the middle. The CDR3 here is CSARRGGSSYNEQFF. The CDR3 nucleotides read TGCAGTGCTAGACGGGGCGGAAGCTCCTACAATGAGCAGTTCTTC.

The chain recombines TRBV29-1 with TRBJ1-1; D is perhaps TRBD1 (5 bases). Germline-derived CDR1 and CDR2 are SQVTM and ANQGSEA. The CDR3 sequence is 14 residues long. Trimming stripped 6 bases from V and 2 bases from J, with 16 bases between. DNA for the CDR3: TGCAGCGTCATCCATCCGGGGGGTAACACTGAAGCTTTCTTT. This sequence encodes CSVIHPGGNTEAFF.

CDR3 nucleotides: TGTGCCAGCAGATACGGGGGAGGTGGGAATGAGCAGTTCTTC. This sequence encodes CASRYGGGGNEQFF. The chain employs TRBV27 and TRBJ2-1; tentative D call: TRBD2 (6 bases). Trimming shortened V by 6 bases and J by 7 bases, and 16 bases separated the two germline ends. This CDR3 has 14 residues. Germline V gene sequence: CDR1 MNHEY, CDR2 SMNVEV (reference sequence).

This clonotype has more than one count but fewer than ten. CDR3 residues: CASLNPDSTNEKLFF. The CDR3 nucleotides read TGTGCCAGTTTAAACCCGGACTCAACTAATGAAAAACTGTTTTTT. The rearrangement uses TRBV7-8 and TRBJ1-4; unclear D gene. Trimming took off 9 bases at V and 0 bases at J, with 14 bases between the two ends. The CDR3 consists of 15 residues. Per germline, CDR1 SGHVS and CDR2 FQNEAQ.

This clonotype was seen only once. The CDR3 loop is CASSYLRLADKQFF. The CDR3 nucleotides are TGTGCCAGCAGTTACCTCCGACTAGCGGATAAGCAGTTCTTC. V usage is TRBV28 and J usage is TRBJ2-5; TRBD2 agrees at 9 bases. The assigned J gene may be wrong: the sequence end matches TRBJ2-1 better. Per the germline V gene, CDR1 is MDHEN and CDR2 is SYDVKM. The CDR3 extends over 14 amino acids.

This clonotype appeared once. The rearrangement uses TRBV4-1 and TRBJ1-2, with D possibly being TRBD1 (6 bases). Trimming removed 3 bases from V and 5 bases from J, with 13 bases in between. Germline CDR1 and CDR2: MGHRA and YSYEKL. This CDR3 comprises 14 residues. CDR3 coding DNA: TGCGCCAGCAGCCACGGACAGACTACATATGGCTACACCTTC. Amino acid sequence: CASSHGQTTYGYTF.

The rearrangement joins TRBV9 to TRBJ1-3; D is unresolved. Germline loops: CDR1 SGDLS, CDR2 YYNGEE. Trimming removed 1 base from V and 4 bases from J, with 9 bases in between. There are 14 residues in the CDR3. The CDR3 protein is CASSVSGIGNTIYF. CDR3 nucleotides: TGTGCCAGCAGCGTATCAGGAATCGGAAACACCATATATTTT.

In DNA form, the CDR3 reads TGCAGCGCCTGTAAGGGGGATAACACTGAAGCTTTCTTT. Residues: CSACKGDNTEAFF. This rearrangement joins TRBV29-1 to TRBJ1-1; the D gene is possibly TRBD1 (6 bases). The CDR3 has 13 amino acids. Germline V lookup: CDR1 SQVTM, CDR2 ANQGSEA. Trimming stripped 7 bases from V and 2 bases from J, with 14 bases between.

This clonotype has a handful of counts. The V gene is TRBV7-9, the J gene TRBJ1-2; 12 nucleotides match TRBD1. From germline, CDR1 is SEHNR and CDR2 FQNEAQ (reference sequence). J was trimmed by 5 bases and V by 7 bases; bases with no gene match: 8. This CDR3 has 15 residues. The CDR3 DNA is TGTGCCAGCAAACCGGGACAGGGGGCTTGGTATGGCTACACCTTC. This translates into CASKPGQGAWYGYTF. The whole variable domain, filled in from reference TRBV7-9 and TRBJ1-2, reads DTGVSQNPRHKITKRGQNVTFRCDPISEHNRLYWYRQTLGQGPEFLTYFQNEAQLEKSRLLSDRFSAERPKGSFSTLEIQRTEQGDSAMYLCASKPGQGAWYGYTFGSGTRLTVV.

A word on this clonotype: Compared with germline, one end of the junction differs, possibly owing to a read error. CDR3 region: CASGARGTGSPRASF. DNA of the CDR3: TGTGCCAGCGGGGCTAGGGGGACAGGTTCCCCTCGGGCTTCCTTT. The chain links TRBV7-9 to TRBJ1-1, with TRBD1 matching over 8 bases. The CDR3 sequence is 15 residues long. Germline-derived CDR1 and CDR2 are SEHNR and FQNEAQ (reference sequence).

This clonotype has just a few counts. The chain is built from TRBV4-3 and TRBJ2-5, with D hard to call. Germline V gives CDR1 LGHNA, CDR2 YSLEER. The CDR3 sequence is 14 residues long. Trimming pared 0 bases from V and 7 bases from J, leaving 12 bases between. DNA of the CDR3: TGCGCCAGCAGCCAAGATCGCAGGATCGGGACCCAGTACTTC. This codes for CASSQDRRIGTQYF.

Only a few counts were recorded for this clonotype. The CDR3 reads CASSLWQGEAFF. The CDR3 bases are TGTGCCAGCAGCTTGTGGCAGGGTGAAGCTTTCTTT. V usage is TRBV5-6 and J usage is TRBJ1-1, with a tentative D call TRBD1 (5 bases). The CDR3 consists of 12 residues. Germline V CDR1 and CDR2: SGHDT, YYEEEE. V was shortened by 1 base and J by 7 bases, with 8 bases between the two germline ends.